This T cell receptor (beta chain) was observed in a study of T cell repertoires in cytomegalovirus infection. Study in general: CMV infection and matching HLA type were both indicated by public TCR beta signatures. General study results and limits: Totalled public TCR beta family frequency picked out people who carried CMV plus the relevant HLA. HLA-C-restricted, CMV-specific TCR beta clonotypes were dominant ex vivo.

Note on this clonotype: The target antigen is unknown.

Trimming removed 3 bases at V and 6 bases at J, with 14 bases between. CDR3 size: 14 residues. Germline CDR1 SNHLY, CDR2 FYNNEI. TCRdb itself ran the reads through MiXCR, one entry per CDR3 protein. The table has 150,000 to 200,000 distinct CDR3 sequences, approximately 14% seen once. The chain employs TRBV2 and TRBJ1-1; D is possibly TRBD1 (6 bases). The receptor was derived from a human donor in good health (CMV status not recorded). Some clones in this sample may be carry-over from other donors' samples. Sequenced: PBMCs. DNA of the CDR3: TGTGCCAGCAGTGATCAGGGGAAGATCTCTGAAGCTTTCTTT. It yields the protein CASSDQGKISEAFF. Complete variable domain (other parts from reference TRBV2 and TRBJ1-1): EPEVTQTPSHQVTQMGQEVILRCVPISNHLYFYWYRQILGQKVEFLVSFYNNEISEKSEIFDDQFSVERPDGSNFTLKIRSTKLEDSAMYFCASSDQGKISEAFFGQGTRLTVV.